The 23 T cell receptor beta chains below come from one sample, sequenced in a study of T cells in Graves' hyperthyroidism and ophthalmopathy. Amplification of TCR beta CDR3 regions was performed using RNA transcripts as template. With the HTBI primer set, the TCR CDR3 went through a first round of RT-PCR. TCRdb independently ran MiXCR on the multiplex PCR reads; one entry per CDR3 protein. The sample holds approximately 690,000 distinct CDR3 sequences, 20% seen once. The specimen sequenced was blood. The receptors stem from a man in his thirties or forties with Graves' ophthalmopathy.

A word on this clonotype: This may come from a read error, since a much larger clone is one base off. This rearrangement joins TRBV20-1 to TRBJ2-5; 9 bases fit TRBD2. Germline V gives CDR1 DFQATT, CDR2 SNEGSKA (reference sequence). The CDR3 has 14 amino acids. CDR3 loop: CGAREREAAWAQYF. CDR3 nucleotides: TGCGGTGCTAGAGAGCGGGAGGCCGCCTGGGCCCAGTACTTC.

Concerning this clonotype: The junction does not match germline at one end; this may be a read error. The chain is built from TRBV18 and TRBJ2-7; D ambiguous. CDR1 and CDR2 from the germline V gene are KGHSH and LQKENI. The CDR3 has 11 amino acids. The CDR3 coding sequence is TGTGTCAGCTCACCAGCCTACGAGCAGTACTTC. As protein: CVSSPAYEQYF.

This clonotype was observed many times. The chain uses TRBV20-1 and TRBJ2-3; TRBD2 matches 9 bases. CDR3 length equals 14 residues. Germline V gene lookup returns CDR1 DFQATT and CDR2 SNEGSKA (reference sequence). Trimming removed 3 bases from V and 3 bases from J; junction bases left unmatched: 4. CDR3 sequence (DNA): TGCAGTGCTAGGCCTCTAGCGGGAACAGATACGCAGTATTTT. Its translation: CSARPLAGTDTQYF.

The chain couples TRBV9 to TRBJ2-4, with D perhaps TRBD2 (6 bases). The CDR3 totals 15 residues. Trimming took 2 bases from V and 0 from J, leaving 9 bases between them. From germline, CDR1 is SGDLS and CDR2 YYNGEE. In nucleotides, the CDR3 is TGTGCCAGCAGCGTGGAGGGTGTAGCCAAAAACATTCAGTACTTC. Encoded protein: CASSVEGVAKNIQYF.

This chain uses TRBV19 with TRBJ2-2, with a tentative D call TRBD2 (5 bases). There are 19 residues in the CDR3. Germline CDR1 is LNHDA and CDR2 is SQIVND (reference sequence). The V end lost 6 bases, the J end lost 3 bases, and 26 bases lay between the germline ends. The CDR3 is CASSRSPSGLARDTGELFF. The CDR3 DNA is TGTGCCAGTAGCCGATCCCCTTCTGGGCTAGCACGTGACACCGGGGAGCTGTTTTTT.

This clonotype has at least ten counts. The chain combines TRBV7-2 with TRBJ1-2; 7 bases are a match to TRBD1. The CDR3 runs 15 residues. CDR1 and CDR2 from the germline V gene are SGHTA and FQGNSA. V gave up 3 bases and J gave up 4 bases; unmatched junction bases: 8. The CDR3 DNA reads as TGTGCCAGCAGCTTGGGGCGGACAGGCCCCTATGGCTACACCTTC. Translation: CASSLGRTGPYGYTF.

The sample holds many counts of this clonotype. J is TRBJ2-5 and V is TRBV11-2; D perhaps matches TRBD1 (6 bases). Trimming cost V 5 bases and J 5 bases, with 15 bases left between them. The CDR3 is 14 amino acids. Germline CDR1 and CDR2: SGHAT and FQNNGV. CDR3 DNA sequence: TGTGCCAGCAGCGGGTACAGGGATAATGAGACCCAGTACTTC. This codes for CASSGYRDNETQYF. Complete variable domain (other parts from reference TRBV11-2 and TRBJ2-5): EAGVAQSPRYKIIEKRQSVAFWCNPISGHATLYWYQQILGQGPKLLIQFQNNGVVDDSQLPKDRFSAERLKGVDSTLKIQPAKLEDSAVYLCASSGYRDNETQYFGPGTRLLVL.

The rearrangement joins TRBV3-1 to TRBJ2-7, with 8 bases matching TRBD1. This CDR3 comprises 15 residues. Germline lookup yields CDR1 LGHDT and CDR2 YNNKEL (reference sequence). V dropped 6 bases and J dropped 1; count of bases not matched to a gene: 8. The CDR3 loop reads CASSLKDRASYEQYF. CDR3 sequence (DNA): TGTGCCAGCAGTCTAAAGGACAGGGCTTCCTACGAGCAGTACTTC.

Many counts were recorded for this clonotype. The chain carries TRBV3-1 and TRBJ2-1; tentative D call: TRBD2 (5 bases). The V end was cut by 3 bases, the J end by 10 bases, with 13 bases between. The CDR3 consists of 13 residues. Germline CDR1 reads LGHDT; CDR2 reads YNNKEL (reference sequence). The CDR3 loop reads CASSQLGGGEQFF. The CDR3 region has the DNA TGTGCCAGCAGCCAGTTAGGAGGTGGAGAGCAGTTCTTC.

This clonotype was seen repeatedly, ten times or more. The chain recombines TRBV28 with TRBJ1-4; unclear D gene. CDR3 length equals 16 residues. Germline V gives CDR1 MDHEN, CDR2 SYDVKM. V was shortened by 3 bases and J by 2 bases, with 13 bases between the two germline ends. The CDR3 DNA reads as TGTGCCAGCAGTTTCCCCCCCCAAGGGACTAATGAAAAACTGTTTTTT. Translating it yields CASSFPPQGTNEKLFF.

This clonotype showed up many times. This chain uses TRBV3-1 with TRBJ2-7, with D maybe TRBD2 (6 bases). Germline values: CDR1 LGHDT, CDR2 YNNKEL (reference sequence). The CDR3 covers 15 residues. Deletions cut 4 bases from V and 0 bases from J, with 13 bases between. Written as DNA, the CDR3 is TGTGCCAGCAGCCCCCGCGCTAGCGCCTCCTACGAGCAGTACTTC. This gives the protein CASSPRASASYEQYF.

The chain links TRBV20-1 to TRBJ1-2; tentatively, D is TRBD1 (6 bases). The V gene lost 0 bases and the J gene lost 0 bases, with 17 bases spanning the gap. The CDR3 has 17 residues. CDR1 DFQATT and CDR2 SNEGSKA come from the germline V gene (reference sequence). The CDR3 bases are TGCAGTGCTAGAGATATTGTGGGGGCCGTTTCTAACTATGGCTACACCTTC. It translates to CSARDIVGAVSNYGYTF.

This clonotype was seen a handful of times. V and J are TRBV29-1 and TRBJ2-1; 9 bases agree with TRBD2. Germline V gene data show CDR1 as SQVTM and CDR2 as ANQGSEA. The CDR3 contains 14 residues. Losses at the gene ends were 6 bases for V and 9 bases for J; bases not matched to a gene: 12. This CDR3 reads CSVIIAGVFGEQFF. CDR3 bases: TGCAGCGTGATAATAGCGGGAGTTTTCGGTGAGCAGTTCTTC.

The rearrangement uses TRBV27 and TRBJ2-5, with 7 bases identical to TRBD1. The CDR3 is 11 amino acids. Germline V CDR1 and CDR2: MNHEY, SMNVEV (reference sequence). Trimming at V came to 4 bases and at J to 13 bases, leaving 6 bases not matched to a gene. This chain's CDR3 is CASSSLQGWYF. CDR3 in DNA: TGTGCCAGCAGTTCCCTACAGGGGTGGTACTTC.

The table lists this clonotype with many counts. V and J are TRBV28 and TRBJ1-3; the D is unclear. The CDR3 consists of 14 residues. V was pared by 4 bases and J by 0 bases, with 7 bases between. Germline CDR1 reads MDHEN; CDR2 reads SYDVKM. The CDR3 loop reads CASSSRGSGNTIYF. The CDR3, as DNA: TGTGCCAGCAGTTCACGGGGCTCTGGAAACACCATATATTTT.

CDR3: CASSSSLYGEDTQYF. The CDR3, as DNA: TGCGCCAGCAGCTCCTCCTTGTATGGTGAAGATACGCAGTATTTT. The genes are TRBV5-1 and TRBJ2-3; no clear D. The CDR3 covers 15 residues. Trimming stripped 3 bases from V and 5 bases from J, with 16 bases between. Germline assignment: CDR1 SGHRS and CDR2 YFSETQ.

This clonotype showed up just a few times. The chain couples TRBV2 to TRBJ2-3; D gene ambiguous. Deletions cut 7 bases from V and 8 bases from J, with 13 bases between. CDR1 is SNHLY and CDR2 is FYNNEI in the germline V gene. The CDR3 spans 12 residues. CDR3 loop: CASTSPARTQYF. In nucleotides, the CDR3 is TGTGCCAGCACCAGCCCTGCTCGTACGCAGTATTTT.

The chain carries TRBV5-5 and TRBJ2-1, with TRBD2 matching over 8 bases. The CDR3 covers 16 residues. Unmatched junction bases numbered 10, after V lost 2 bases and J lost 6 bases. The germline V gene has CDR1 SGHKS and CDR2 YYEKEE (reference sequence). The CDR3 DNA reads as TGTGCCAGCAGCTTAGCAGCGGGAGTGACCCCCAATGAGCAGTTCTTC. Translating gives CASSLAAGVTPNEQFF.

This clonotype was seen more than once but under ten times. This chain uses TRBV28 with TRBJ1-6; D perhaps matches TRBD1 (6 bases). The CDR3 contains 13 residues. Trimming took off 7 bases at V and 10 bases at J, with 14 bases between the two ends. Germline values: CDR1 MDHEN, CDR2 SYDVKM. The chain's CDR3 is CASTLGARSPLHF. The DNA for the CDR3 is TGTGCCAGCACCTTGGGGGCAAGATCACCCCTCCACTTT.

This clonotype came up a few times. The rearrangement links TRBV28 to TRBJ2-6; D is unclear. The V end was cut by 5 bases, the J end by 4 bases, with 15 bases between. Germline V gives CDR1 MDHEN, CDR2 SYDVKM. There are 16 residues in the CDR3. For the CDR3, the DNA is TGTGCCAGCAGTGGAGACCCCGGGTGGGGGGCCAACGTCCTGACTTTC. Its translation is CASSGDPGWGANVLTF.

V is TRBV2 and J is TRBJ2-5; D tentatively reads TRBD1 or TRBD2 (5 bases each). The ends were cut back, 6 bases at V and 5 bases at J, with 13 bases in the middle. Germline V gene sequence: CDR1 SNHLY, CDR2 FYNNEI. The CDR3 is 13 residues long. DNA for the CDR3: TGTGCCAGCAGCGAGCAGGGCGGGGAGACCCAGTACTTC. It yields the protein CASSEQGGETQYF.

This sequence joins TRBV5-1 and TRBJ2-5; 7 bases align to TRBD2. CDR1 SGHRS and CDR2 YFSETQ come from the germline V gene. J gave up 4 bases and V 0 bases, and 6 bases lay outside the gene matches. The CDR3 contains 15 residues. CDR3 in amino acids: CASSLAQWGGETQYF. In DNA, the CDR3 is TGCGCCAGCAGCTTGGCCCAATGGGGGGGAGAGACCCAGTACTTC.

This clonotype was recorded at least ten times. The CDR3 sequence: CASSPGTEETQYF. CDR3 DNA: TGTGCCAGCAGTCCCGGGACAGAAGAGACCCAGTACTTC. The chain employs TRBV12-3 or TRBV12-4 and TRBJ2-5; 7 nucleotides agree with TRBD1. V lost 5 bases to trimming and J lost 3 bases; unmatched junction nucleotides: 3. The CDR3 spans 13 residues.